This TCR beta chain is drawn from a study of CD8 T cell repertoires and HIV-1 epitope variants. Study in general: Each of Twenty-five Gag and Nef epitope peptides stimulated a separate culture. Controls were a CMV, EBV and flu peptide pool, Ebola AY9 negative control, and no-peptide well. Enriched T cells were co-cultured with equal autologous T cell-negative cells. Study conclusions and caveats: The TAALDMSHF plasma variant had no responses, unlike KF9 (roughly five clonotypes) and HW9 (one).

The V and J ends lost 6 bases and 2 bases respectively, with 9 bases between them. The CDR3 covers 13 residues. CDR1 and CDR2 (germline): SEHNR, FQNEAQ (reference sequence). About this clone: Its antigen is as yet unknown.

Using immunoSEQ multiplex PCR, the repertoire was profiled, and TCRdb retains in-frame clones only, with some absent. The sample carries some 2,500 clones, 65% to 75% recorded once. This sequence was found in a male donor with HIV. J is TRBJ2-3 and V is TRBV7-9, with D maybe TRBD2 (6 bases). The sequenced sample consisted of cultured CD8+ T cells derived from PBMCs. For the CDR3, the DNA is TGTGCCAGCAGTCGGGAGCTCACAGATACGCAGTATTTT. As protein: CASSRELTDTQYF. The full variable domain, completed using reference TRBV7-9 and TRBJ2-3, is DTGVSQNPRHKITKRGQNVTFRCDPISEHNRLYWYRQTLGQGPEFLTYFQNEAQLEKSRLLSDRFSAERPKGSFSTLEIQRTEQGDSAMYLCASSRELTDTQYFGPGTRLTVL.